These 12 T cell receptor beta chains were all obtained from the same sample, sequenced in a study of glioma-infiltrating T cells after dendritic cell vaccination. As to time point: after dendritic cell vaccination, including at tumor progression/relapse. This table comes from immunoSEQ multiplex PCR, and its TCRdb copy is limited to in-frame clones, with some not included. The table records 99,000 or so clones, 85% to 90% of them present only once. The sample consisted of blood, taken after dendritic cell vaccination. These receptors all come from a human donor with glioblastoma.

The chain has TRBV9 and TRBJ2-2; a possible D gene is TRBD2 (5 bases). Germline CDR1 is SGDLS and CDR2 is YYNGEE. The CDR3 extends over 16 amino acids. Trimming shortened V by 0 bases and J by 0 bases, and 9 bases separated the two germline ends. The CDR3 here is CASSVVASSNTGELFF. The CDR3 DNA reads as TGTGCCAGCAGCGTAGTGGCTAGCTCGAACACCGGGGAGCTGTTTTTT.

The chain links TRBV6-1 to TRBJ1-2; TRBD1 matches at 11 bases. This CDR3 has 14 residues. V lost 10 bases and J lost 7; bases outside the gene matches: 11. Germline V CDR1 and CDR2: MNHNS, SASEGT. The CDR3 region is CAILPDRGLGGYTF. The CDR3 region has the DNA TGTGCCATCTTACCGGACAGGGGGCTAGGTGGCTACACCTTC.

In DNA, the CDR3 is TGCGCCAGCAGCACGACTAGCGGGATCGGGGAGCTGTTTTTT. As protein: CASSTTSGIGELFF. The chain joins TRBV5-1 to TRBJ2-2; 11 bases are a match to TRBD2. The CDR3 spans 14 residues. Germline CDR1 SGHRS, CDR2 YFSETQ. The junction had 3 bases not matched to a gene; V was cut back by 4 bases and J by 7 bases.

This rearrangement joins TRBV6-1 to TRBJ2-5; 7 positions match TRBD1. Trimming cost V 4 bases and J 3 bases; bases outside gene matches: 5. The CDR3 is made up of 14 amino acids. Germline CDR1 is MNHNS and CDR2 is SASEGT. CDR3 DNA: TGTGCCAGCAGTGCGACGACAGGGAAAGAGACCCAGTACTTC. Translating it yields CASSATTGKETQYF.

The CDR3 bases are TGCGCCAGCAGTAGGGGTGTGAACACTGAAGCTTTCTTT. It is translated as CASSRGVNTEAFF. The V call is TRBV5-1, the J call TRBJ1-1; D may be TRBD1 (5 bases). The V end lost 5 bases, the J end lost 0 bases, and 8 bases lay between the germline ends. The CDR3 runs to 13 residues. Per the germline V gene, CDR1 is SGHRS and CDR2 is YFSETQ.

The table lists this clone with a few counts. The junction shows a germline mismatch at one end, possibly a read error. This sample also contains other DNA sequences that code for the same CDR3. The chain links TRBV5-1 to TRBJ1-6; possible D gene TRBD1, 6 bases. Germline lookup yields CDR1 SGHRS and CDR2 YFSETQ. CDR3 length: 16 amino acids. The CDR3 is CASSLEAGARNSPLHF. In DNA, the CDR3 is TGCGCCAGCAGCTTGGAGGCGGGGGCGCGAAATTCCCCCCTCCACTTT.

This sequence joins TRBV5-8 and TRBJ2-7, with a possible D match to TRBD1 (7 bases). V lost 4 bases and J lost 5, with 22 bases in between. The length of the CDR3 is 16 residues. Per germline, CDR1 SGHTS and CDR2 YDEGEE. The CDR3 sequence is CASSTGAQGGGDEQYF. The CDR3 bases are TGTGCCAGCAGCACTGGGGCCCAAGGGGGCGGGGACGAGCAGTACTTC.

The V gene is TRBV19, the J gene TRBJ2-5; a weak D match, TRBD2 (7 bases). The CDR3 sequence is 12 residues long. Germline V lookup: CDR1 LNHDA, CDR2 SQIVND (reference sequence). Between the trimmed V and J ends, which lost 9 bases and 5 bases, there was a span of 13 bases. Written as DNA, the CDR3 is TGTGCCAGCGGGGGGCAGGGGGAGACCCAGTACTTC. Amino acid sequence: CASGGQGETQYF.

This chain joins TRBV27 and TRBJ2-7, with a weak D call TRBD1 (6 bases). The germline CDR1 and CDR2 sequences are MNHEY and SMNVEV (reference sequence). V dropped 4 bases and J dropped 2 bases, with 15 bases sitting between them. This CDR3 contains 15 residues. CDR3 nucleotides: TGTGCCAGCAGTTCTCGGTACAGGGTGCCCTACGAGCAGTACTTC. Residues: CASSSRYRVPYEQYF.

This sequence joins TRBV7-9 and TRBJ1-4; D unresolved. This CDR3 has 14 amino acids. Germline V gene sequence: CDR1 SEHNR, CDR2 FQNEAQ (reference sequence). Trimming pared 0 bases from V and 4 bases from J, leaving 6 bases between. The CDR3 here is CASSLAQINEKLFF. CDR3 nucleotide sequence: TGTGCCAGCAGCTTAGCTCAGATTAATGAAAAACTGTTTTTT.

The chain has TRBV9 and TRBJ1-5; D unresolved. Germline lookup yields CDR1 SGDLS and CDR2 YYNGEE. V was shortened by 3 bases and J by 5 bases, with 12 bases between the two germline ends. CDR3 length: 14 residues. In nucleotides, the CDR3 is TGTGCCAGCAGCGCCGGGGATCCGGATCAGCCCCAGCATTTT. Its translation: CASSAGDPDQPQHF.

The chain employs TRBV20-1 and TRBJ1-2; the D is unclear. V lost 5 bases and J 4 bases, leaving 8 bases between the germline ends. The CDR3 spans 11 residues. Germline values: CDR1 DFQATT, CDR2 SNEGSKA (reference sequence). CDR3 protein: CSARQGYGYTF. The CDR3 DNA is TGCAGTGCTCGACAAGGCTATGGCTACACCTTC.